A selection of T cell receptor beta chains follows, all from one sample in a study of blood T cell repertoires in COVID-19. Clones were read by immunoSEQ multiplex PCR, and TCRdb kept only the in-frame ones, dropping some. Of roughly 120,000 clones listed, around 90% were seen once; the top ten hold roughly 3.7%. The source material was peripheral blood. The receptors here all came from a man in his forties or fifties with active COVID-19. The CDR3 runs from the conserved cysteine through the conserved F or W.

TRBJ1-2 | TRBV2 | CASIREDGYTF
TRBJ2-5 | TRBV23-1 | CASRKKREHLQETQYF
TRBJ2-3 | TRBV19 | CASTPPVGRGTDTQYF
TRBJ1-2 | TRBV3-1/TRBV3-2 | CASSPRVRGYYGYTF
TRBJ1-5 | TRBV5-8 | CASSVGQGNQPQHF
TRBJ1-1 | TRBV7-2 | CASSLGQWYEAFF
TRBJ1-5 | TRBV4-1 | CASSQEGLGAYGNQPQHF
TRBJ2-1 | TRBV9 | CASSPRLAGIGEQFF
TRBJ2-1 | TRBV14 | CASSPRGGGEQFF
TRBJ1-1 | TRBV20-1 | CSAPTHTEAFF
TRBJ1-1 | TRBV5-1 | CASSLGRTGSGPRNTEAFF
TRBJ2-2 | TRBV27 | CASSLSTPRGGELFF
TRBJ1-2 | TRBV7-9 | CASQGDYGYTF
TRBJ2-5 | TRBV7-9 | CASSPIAEETQYF
TRBJ2-1 | TRBV14 | CASSQFGGRGSNEQFF
TRBJ2-6 | TRBV14 | CASSQPTGSLSGANVLTF
TRBJ2-3 | TRBV4-1 | CASSQNKGAGMHTDTQYF
TRBJ1-6 | TRBV25-1 | CASSGGRAQGRHF
TRBJ1-1 | TRBV11-2 | CASSSDRYTEAFF
TRBJ1-2 | TRBV10-1 | CASSRTGTIGYTF
TRBJ1-6 | TRBV7-3 | CASREGSYNSPLHF
TRBJ2-2 | TRBV6-5 | CASSRGLWAGELFF
TRBJ2-2 | TRBV6-6 | CASSYSGQENTGELFF
TRBJ1-2 | TRBV6-5 | CASSQGADYGYTF
TRBJ1-3 | TRBV5-6 | CASSTRPSSGNTIYF
TRBJ1-3 | TRBV12-3/TRBV12-4 | CASSLYMGNTIYF
TRBJ1-5 | TRBV30 | CAWSFTGGSSSAQHF
TRBJ2-3 | TRBV6-6 | CASSRLAGSSSTDTQYF
TRBJ2-5 | TRBV5-1 | CASSQGQGRTQYF
TRBJ2-1 | TRBV3-1/TRBV3-2 | CASSQGGPGSYNEQFF
TRBJ2-2 | TRBV7-8 | CASSLVKTHRKPELFF
TRBJ1-5 | TRBV4-1 | CASSQSTGESNQPQHF
TRBJ1-2 | TRBV7-2 | CASSLESRTGHYGYTF
TRBJ2-4 | TRBV3-1/TRBV3-2 | CASSQASGLAEDIQYF
TRBJ2-5 | TRBV6-2/TRBV6-3 | CASSYGASGSGETQYF
TRBJ2-1 | TRBV24-1 | CATSDRGQGAGNEQFF
TRBJ1-5 | TRBV19 | CASSMARSNQPQHF
TRBJ1-3 | TRBV11-2 | CASSPNPQGGTSRNTIYF
TRBJ2-3 | TRBV9 | CASSVEGGAPDTQYF
TRBJ2-1 | TRBV5-1 | CASSPTSYNEQFF
TRBJ2-2 | TRBV19 | CASRTRDLGELFF
TRBJ2-5 | TRBV14 | CASAERGAWQTQYF
TRBJ2-3 | TRBV2 | CASSAERGVTDTQYF
TRBJ1-4 | TRBV5-1 | CASSLSVQAEKLFF
TRBJ1-1 | TRBV9 | CASSVEGQGITEAFF
TRBJ1-2 | TRBV12-3/TRBV12-4 | CASSWDSNGYTF
TRBJ1-6 | TRBV18 | CASSRAVYNSPLHF
TRBJ1-1 | TRBV5-6 | CASSLRVTGETDTEAFF
TRBJ2-1 | TRBV7-2 | CASSFGQAMQFF
TRBJ2-5 | TRBV21-1 | CASSKLPPRCGAKETQYF